One and the same sample provided the 9 T cell receptor beta chains below, sequenced in a study of blood T cell repertoires in COVID-19. Here immunoSEQ multiplex PCR was the method, and the copy in TCRdb shows in-frame clones only, minus some. The profile shows fewer than 350,000 clones, nearly 90% of them singletons. Sample: PBMCs or T cells enriched from blood (not recorded which). These receptors originate from a woman in her late teens or twenties with acute COVID-19.

The sample holds one count of this clone. In the same sample, other DNA sequences code for this CDR3. The rearrangement links TRBV18 to TRBJ2-1; 15 bases fit TRBD2. CDR3 length equals 17 residues. Germline CDR1 and CDR2: KGHSH and LQKENI. J was trimmed by 3 bases and V by 3 bases; bases with no gene match: 3. CDR3 sequence reads: CASSPPGLAGGYNEQFF. CDR3 coding DNA: TGTGCCAGCTCACCCCCGGGACTAGCGGGAGGCTACAATGAGCAGTTCTTC.

The gene calls are TRBV13 and TRBJ2-2; D is ambiguous. V lost 0 bases and J lost 1, with 3 bases in between. This CDR3 region has 14 residues. From germline, CDR1 is PRHDT and CDR2 FYEKMQ (reference sequence). This CDR3 reads CASSLGRNTGELFF. The DNA of the CDR3 is TGTGCCAGCAGCTTAGGTCGGAACACCGGGGAGCTGTTTTTT. Supplemented by reference TRBV13 and TRBJ2-2, the full variable domain reads AAGVIQSPRHLIKEKRETATLKCYPIPRHDTVYWYQQGPGQDPQFLISFYEKMQSDKGSIPDRFSAQQFSDYHSELNMSSLELGDSALYFCASSLGRNTGELFFGEGSRLTVL.

This clone appeared once. The chain joins TRBV4-1 to TRBJ1-5; TRBD1 matches at 7 bases. This CDR3 spans 15 amino acids. V trimming: 4 bases; J trimming: 5 bases; junction bases outside the gene matches: 8. Looked up from germline, CDR1 is MGHRA and CDR2 is YSYEKL. CDR3 protein: CASSRDDRAHQPQHF. CDR3 DNA: TGCGCCAGCAGCCGCGATGACAGGGCCCATCAGCCCCAGCATTTT.

This clone has a single count. The V gene is TRBV7-9, the J gene TRBJ2-3, with D perhaps TRBD2 (6 bases). CDR1 and CDR2 (germline): SEHNR, FQNEAQ (reference sequence). V dropped 3 bases and J dropped 0 bases, with 10 bases sitting between them. The CDR3 consists of 15 residues. The CDR3 DNA follows: TGTGCCAGCAGCTTCTTCAGCGGGAGCACAGATACGCAGTATTTT. It is translated as CASSFFSGSTDTQYF.

The chain has TRBV27 and TRBJ2-1; TRBD1 might be the D (6 bases). The CDR3 is made up of 18 amino acids. V shed 6 bases and J shed 1 base, with 22 bases lying between them. Germline V CDR1 and CDR2: MNHEY, SMNVEV (reference sequence). CDR3 nucleotides: TGTGCCAGCAGCCGGACCTTGGGGACATTCCGTTCCTACAATGAGCAGTTCTTC. Translation: CASSRTLGTFRSYNEQFF.

The chain combines TRBV11-2 with TRBJ2-5; 7 positions agree with TRBD1. Germline V gene lookup returns CDR1 SGHAT and CDR2 FQNNGV. J was trimmed by 7 bases and V by 2 bases; bases with no gene match: 7. The CDR3 runs to 14 residues. The CDR3 region has the DNA TGTGCCAGCAGCTTAAACCCACAGGGGCGGACCCAGTACTTC. Protein product: CASSLNPQGRTQYF.

To note about this clone: Other DNA variants within this sample encode the same CDR3. The gene calls are TRBV28 and TRBJ2-3; 10 bases match TRBD2. The germline V gene has CDR1 MDHEN and CDR2 SYDVKM. The CDR3 extends over 14 amino acids. The V segment lost 6 bases and the J segment 4 bases; nucleotides outside the gene matches: 4. CDR3 in DNA: TGTGCCAGCAGCTTAGCGGGAGGACCAGATACGCAGTATTTT. Amino acid sequence: CASSLAGGPDTQYF.

V usage is TRBV7-9 and J usage is TRBJ2-7; TRBD1 agrees at 8 bases. The CDR3 consists of 11 residues. Germline-derived CDR1 and CDR2 are SEHNR and FQNEAQ (reference sequence). V lost 5 bases and J lost 9; bases outside the gene matches: 3. In DNA, the CDR3 is TGTGCCAGCAGCGCCGGGACAGGGCAGTACTTC. It translates to CASSAGTGQYF.

This chain connects TRBV6-2 or TRBV6-3 to TRBJ2-7, with D possibly matching TRBD1 (5 bases). Trimming shortened V by 6 bases and J by 6 bases, and 18 bases separated the two germline ends. The CDR3 loop spans 14 amino acids. The germline V gene has CDR1 MNHEY and CDR2 SVGEGT. The DNA for the CDR3 is TGTGCCAGCAGCCTTGGACAAATAATAGTCGAGCAGTACTTC. Translation: CASSLGQIIVEQYF.